Each of the 16 T cell receptor beta chains below was sequenced from the same sample in a study of PD-L1 blockade in urothelial cancer. TCRdb's table, derived via immunoSEQ multiplex PCR, lists solely in-frame clones and lacks some. The sample shows under 95,000 clones, over 75% of them seen only once. The time point here: pretreatment peripheral blood. The source was PBMCs, collected around atezolizumab (anti-PD-L1) treatment. Source of these receptors: a man in his 60s with urothelial cancer.

The V and J genes are TRBV29-1 and TRBJ1-1; 7 bases are a match to TRBD1. Germline lookup yields CDR1 SQVTM and CDR2 ANQGSEA. The V and J ends lost 4 bases and 4 bases, in that order; junction bases with no gene match: 6. The CDR3 covers 13 residues. This CDR3 is CSVVRQGVTEAFF. In DNA form, the CDR3 reads TGCAGCGTTGTAAGGCAGGGGGTCACTGAAGCTTTCTTT.

V usage is TRBV2 and J usage is TRBJ1-5, with unresolved D. The length of the CDR3 is 16 residues. Trimming pared 8 bases from V and 0 bases from J, leaving 17 bases between. Germline values: CDR1 SNHLY, CDR2 FYNNEI. The CDR3 loop reads CASSKGWAPSNQPQHF. The CDR3 DNA reads as TGTGCCAGCTCCAAAGGCTGGGCACCTAGCAATCAGCCCCAGCATTTT. The full variable domain, its missing parts supplied by reference TRBV2 and TRBJ1-5, is EPEVTQTPSHQVTQMGQEVILRCVPISNHLYFYWYRQILGQKVEFLVSFYNNEISEKSEIFDDQFSVERPDGSNFTLKIRSTKLEDSAMYFCASSKGWAPSNQPQHFGDGTRLSIL.

The V and J genes are TRBV5-4 and TRBJ2-5; 8 positions match TRBD1. The V gene end was trimmed by 4 bases and the J gene end by 0 bases; junction bases not matched to a gene: 2. This CDR3 comprises 14 residues. Germline CDR1 is SGHNT and CDR2 is YYREEE (reference sequence). The CDR3 DNA reads TGTGCCAGCAGCCGGACAGGGCACCAAGAGACCCAGTACTTC. It is translated as CASSRTGHQETQYF. The full variable domain, completed using reference TRBV5-4 and TRBJ2-5, is ETGVTQSPTHLIKTRGQQVTLRCSSQSGHNTVSWYQQALGQGPQFIFQYYREEENGRGNFPPRFSGLQFPNYSSELNVNALELDDSALYLCASSRTGHQETQYFGPGTRLLVL.

This clone is medium-sized in the sample. V is TRBV5-6 and J is TRBJ2-5, with 8 bases that match TRBD2. Germline CDR1 SGHDT, CDR2 YYEEEE. The CDR3 loop spans 15 amino acids. V lost 2 bases and J lost 1; bases outside the gene matches: 4. The CDR3 protein is CASSLERESQETQYF. For the CDR3, the DNA is TGTGCCAGCAGCTTAGAGCGGGAGAGCCAAGAGACCCAGTACTTC.

The chain combines TRBV6-6 with TRBJ2-3; TRBD1 might be the D (6 bases). The ends were cut back, 2 bases at V and 0 bases at J, with 12 bases in the middle. This CDR3 is built from 16 residues. The germline CDR1 and CDR2 sequences are MNHNY and SVGAGI (reference sequence). In nucleotides, the CDR3 is TGTGCCAGCAGTTACGAGGCAGGGGCTAGCACAGATACGCAGTATTTT. Translating it yields CASSYEAGASTDTQYF.

The rearrangement joins TRBV11-1 to TRBJ1-1; D call uncertain. This CDR3 has 14 amino acids. V was trimmed by 0 bases and J by 0 bases, leaving 5 bases between them. Germline values: CDR1 SGHAT, CDR2 FQDESV (reference sequence). The CDR3 DNA sequence: TGTGCCAGCAGCTTAGCCGGTATGAACACTGAAGCTTTCTTT. This translates into CASSLAGMNTEAFF.

This chain uses TRBV7-2 with TRBJ2-2; no reliable D call. V shed 4 bases and J shed 2 bases, with 8 bases lying between them. The CDR3 runs 14 residues. The germline V gene encodes CDR1 SGHTA and CDR2 FQGNSA. The CDR3 DNA reads TGTGCCAGCAGCTATCGAGTAAACACCGGGGAGCTGTTTTTT. It codes for CASSYRVNTGELFF. Variable domain in full (rest from reference TRBV7-2 and TRBJ2-2): GAGVSQSPSNKVTEKGKDVELRCDPISGHTALYWYRQSLGQGLEFLIYFQGNSAPDKSGLPSDRFSAERTGGSVSTLTIQRTQQEDSAVYLCASSYRVNTGELFFGEGSRLTVL.

This clone came up many times. The chain recombines TRBV30 with TRBJ1-1, with 7 bases aligning to TRBD1. Trimming cost V 1 base and J 7 bases; bases outside gene matches: 3. The CDR3 sequence is 12 residues long. Germline CDR1 GTSNPN, CDR2 SVGIG (reference sequence). This CDR3 reads CAWSGDSFEAFF. The CDR3, as DNA: TGTGCCTGGAGTGGGGACAGTTTTGAAGCTTTCTTT.

The genes are TRBV19 and TRBJ1-1; D remains ambiguous. The V end was cut by 4 bases, the J end by 1 base, with 13 bases between. This CDR3 has 15 residues. In germline, CDR1 is LNHDA, CDR2 SQIVND (reference sequence). CDR3 bases: TGTGCCAGTAGTACCACAGAAATGAAGAACACTGAAGCTTTCTTT. It yields the protein CASSTTEMKNTEAFF.

This chain links TRBV7-2 with TRBJ1-4; maybe TRBD1 (5 bases). The length of the CDR3 is 15 residues. The germline CDR1 and CDR2 sequences are SGHTA and FQGNSA. V gave up 6 bases and J gave up 0 bases, with 11 bases separating them. The CDR3 here is CASRLQTATNEKLFF. CDR3 sequence (DNA): TGTGCCAGCAGGCTACAGACAGCAACTAATGAAAAACTGTTTTTT.

This chain links TRBV19 with TRBJ2-7, with D unresolved. CDR1 and CDR2 from the germline V gene are LNHDA and SQIVND (reference sequence). V lost 5 bases to trimming and J lost 3 bases, with 14 bases between them. The CDR3 has 14 amino acids. CDR3: CASSGGRQGYEQYF. In DNA, the CDR3 is TGTGCCAGTAGTGGTGGAAGACAAGGCTACGAGCAGTACTTC.

J is TRBJ1-2 and V is TRBV19; TRBD1 matches 7 bases. Germline V gene sequence: CDR1 LNHDA, CDR2 SQIVND (reference sequence). The CDR3 is made up of 13 amino acids. V trimming: 5 bases; J trimming: 5 bases; junction bases outside the gene matches: 5. The CDR3 is CASSPGTEYGYTF. The CDR3 DNA reads as TGTGCCAGTAGTCCCGGGACAGAGTATGGCTACACCTTC.

The chain has TRBV30 and TRBJ2-1; the D gene is possibly TRBD1 (5 bases). Trimming pared 1 base from V and 10 bases from J, leaving 14 bases between. Germline assignment: CDR1 GTSNPN and CDR2 SVGIG (reference sequence). The CDR3 has 13 amino acids. DNA for the CDR3: TGTGCCTGGAGTGGGGGCGCACAGAACGAGCAGTTCTTC. This encodes CAWSGGAQNEQFF.

The J gene is TRBJ1-2, the V gene TRBV7-3; 7 bases line up with TRBD1. CDR3 length equals 13 residues. The ends lost 5 bases at V and 3 bases at J; junction bases unmatched: 3. Germline loops: CDR1 SGHTA, CDR2 FQGTGA. The CDR3 DNA is TGTGCCAGCAGCCCCGACAGGGACTATGGCTACACCTTC. Encoded protein: CASSPDRDYGYTF.

This clone was observed a handful of times. The CDR3 DNA follows: TGTGCCTGGAGCACAGGGATGGATCAGCCCCAGCATTTT. Translation gives CAWSTGMDQPQHF. The chain recombines TRBV30 with TRBJ1-5; D may be TRBD1 (6 bases). Germline CDR1 reads GTSNPN; CDR2 reads SVGIG (reference sequence). V was pared by 3 bases and J by 5 bases, with 11 bases between. The length of the CDR3 is 13 residues.

The chain carries TRBV9 and TRBJ2-1; 12 bases are a match to TRBD2. The CDR3 is made up of 16 amino acids. Per the germline V gene, CDR1 is SGDLS and CDR2 is YYNGEE. V lost 3 bases and J lost 6; bases outside the gene matches: 7. The CDR3 nucleotides read TGTGCCAGCAGCGCGATGACTAGCGGGAGATTCAATGAGCAGTTCTTC. This codes for CASSAMTSGRFNEQFF.